This TCR beta chain was captured in a study of cytotoxic CD8 clonotypes in ibrutinib-treated CLL. Study results and caveats: Sustained-remission patients were sampled at one set of times and progressing patients at different ones.

V was pared by 2 bases and J by 4 bases, with 3 bases of the junction left unmatched. This CDR3 spans 14 amino acids. CDR1 and CDR2 from the germline V gene are MNHNS and SASEGT. For this clone: The target antigen is unknown.

Deep sequencing aimed at 1 in 200,000 to 1 in 1 million T cells' resolution. The method was immunoSEQ multiplex PCR; TCRdb's version includes in-frame clones alone and lacks a portion of them. The table lists more than 200,000 clones, approximately 70% of them singletons. The receptor's source is a human donor with chronic lymphocytic leukemia. The sample was PBMCs, taken after 12 months of ibrutinib treatment. The V call is TRBV6-1, the J call TRBJ1-2; TRBD1 matches 8 bases. In DNA, the CDR3 is TGTGCCAGCAGTGAAACAACAGGGGGCTATGGCTACACCTTC. Protein sequence: CASSETTGGYGYTF.